This T cell receptor beta chain was sequenced for a study of T cell responses to AZD1222 COVID-19 vaccine. The overall study: Second-dose groups at about 4 or about 12 weeks were pooled. Study-level findings and limits: Just 6 or 7 people given AZD1222 tested seropositive at baseline.

Sequencing was performed with immunoSEQ multiplex PCR; in TCRdb, only in-frame clones are kept and a portion is missing. Here the sample spans some 160,000 clones, 88% being singletons. Comment on this clone: Its antigen is not identified.

The J segment lost 5 bases and the V segment lost 5 bases, leaving 10 bases of the junction unmatched. Germline V gives CDR1 SGHVS, CDR2 FQNEAQ. The CDR3 covers 16 residues. The source was peripheral blood, collected on day 0 of AZD1222 vaccination. The source is an adult in good health. This chain uses TRBV7-8 with TRBJ2-2; 8 positions agree with TRBD2. The chain's CDR3 is CASSPPLREGTGELFF. CDR3 bases: TGTGCCAGCAGCCCTCCCCTTCGGGAGGGAACCGGGGAGCTGTTTTTT.